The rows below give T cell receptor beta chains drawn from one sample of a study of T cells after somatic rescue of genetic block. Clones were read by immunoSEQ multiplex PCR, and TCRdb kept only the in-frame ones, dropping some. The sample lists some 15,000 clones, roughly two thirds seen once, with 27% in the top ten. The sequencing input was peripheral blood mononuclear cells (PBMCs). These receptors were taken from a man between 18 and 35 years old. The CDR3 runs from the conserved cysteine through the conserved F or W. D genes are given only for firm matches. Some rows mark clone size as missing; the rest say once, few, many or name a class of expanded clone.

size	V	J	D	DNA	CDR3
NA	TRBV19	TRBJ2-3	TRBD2	TGTGCCAGTAGTAAGGGACTAGCCACAGATACGCAGTATTTT	CASSKGLATDTQYF
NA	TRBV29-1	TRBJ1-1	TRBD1	TGCAGCGGTCTAGGGGGCATGAGCACTGAAGCTTTCTTT	CSGLGGMSTEAFF
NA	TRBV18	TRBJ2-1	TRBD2	TGTGCCAGCTCACCATTGGGACTAGCGGGAGGCTCCTACAATGAGCAGTTCTTC	CASSPLGLAGGSYNEQFF
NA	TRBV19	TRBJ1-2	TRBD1	TGTGCCAGTAGCAGAAGGACAGGGGGAGAGAGGTATGGCTACACCTTC	CASSRRTGGERYGYTF
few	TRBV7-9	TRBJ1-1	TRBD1	TGTGCCAGCAGCTTAGGCCCCGGGGGACAGTTTGAAGCTTTCTTT	CASSLGPGGQFEAFF
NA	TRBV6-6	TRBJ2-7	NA	TGTGCCAGCAGTCACTCAAACTACGAGCAGTACTTC	CASSHSNYEQYF
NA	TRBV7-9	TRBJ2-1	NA	TGTGCCAGCAGCTTAGGCCAGGGAGGCTACAATGAGCAGTTCTTC	CASSLGQGGYNEQFF
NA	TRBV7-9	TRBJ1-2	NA	TGTGCCAGCAGCCCCTCTCCGGGAGAGACGTATGGCTACACCTTC	CASSPSPGETYGYTF
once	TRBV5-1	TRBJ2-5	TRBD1	TGCGCCAGCAGCTTGTGGGACAGACTCGCAGAGACCCAGTACTTC	CASSLWDRLAETQYF
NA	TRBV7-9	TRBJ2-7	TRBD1	TGTGCCAGCAGCTCCCTTGACGGACAGGTTCTCTACGAGCAGTACTTC	CASSSLDGQVLYEQYF
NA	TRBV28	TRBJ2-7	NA	TGTGCCACGGTCAGGGGGAGGGGGCCGATCTACGAGCAGTACTTC	CATVRGRGPIYEQYF
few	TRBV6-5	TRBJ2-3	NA	TGTGCCAGCAGTTACAATCAGGGGAGACGAGATACGCAGTATTTT	CASSYNQGRRDTQYF
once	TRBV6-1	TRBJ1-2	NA	TGTGCCAGCAGTGAACGGCCTAACTATGGCTACACCTTC	CASSERPNYGYTF
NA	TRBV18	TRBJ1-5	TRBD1	TGTGCCAGCTCACCTGACAGGGCCAACAATCAGCCCCAGCATTTT	CASSPDRANNQPQHF
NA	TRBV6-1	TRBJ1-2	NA	TGTGCCAGCAGTGAGGGGGGGTACCCAATTAACTATGGCTACACCTTC	CASSEGGYPINYGYTF
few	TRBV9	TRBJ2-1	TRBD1	TGTGCCAGCAGCCCTGGGGACAGGGCTATGGGGAATGAGCAGTTCTTC	CASSPGDRAMGNEQFF
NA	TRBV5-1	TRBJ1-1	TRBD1	TGCGCCAGCAGCCCGGGGACAGCAAATGAAGCTTTCTTT	CASSPGTANEAFF
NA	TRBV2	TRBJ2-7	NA	TGTGCCAGTACAGCCGCGGCCTACGAGCAGTACTTC	CASTAAAYEQYF
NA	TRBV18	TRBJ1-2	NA	TGTGCCAGCTCACCCACATTCGAGGGGAACTATGGCTACACCTTC	CASSPTFEGNYGYTF
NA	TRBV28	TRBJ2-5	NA	TGTGCCAGCAGTTTTGGGGGGCAGGGGAGGGTAAGAGAGACCCAGTACTTC	CASSFGGQGRVRETQYF
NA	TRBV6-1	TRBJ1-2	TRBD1	TGTGCCAGCAGTGCGGCAGGGGGCAGCTATGGCTACACCTTC	CASSAAGGSYGYTF
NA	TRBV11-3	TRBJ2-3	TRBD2	TGTGCCAGCAGCCCACCCCGGCGGGGGGGCCGGGATACGCAGTATTTT	CASSPPRRGGRDTQYF
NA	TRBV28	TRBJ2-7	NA	TGTGCCAGCGTAAGGGGGGCGGGAAGGGGACCCCTTCACGAGCAGTACTTC	CASVRGAGRGPLHEQYF
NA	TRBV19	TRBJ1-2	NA	TGTGCCAGTAGTATAGATCGGGGCCATCTATATGGCTACACCTTC	CASSIDRGHLYGYTF
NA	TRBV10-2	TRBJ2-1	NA	TGCGCCACCCTCCGCGGGGTCCAGGGGGGCAATGAGCAGTTCTTC	CATLRGVQGGNEQFF
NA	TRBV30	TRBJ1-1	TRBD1	TGTGCCTGGGATTATGGGACAGTGAACACTGAAGCTTTCTTT	CAWDYGTVNTEAFF
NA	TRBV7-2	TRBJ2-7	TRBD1	TGTGCCAGCAGCCCCGACAGGGGGAACGAGCAGTACTTC	CASSPDRGNEQYF
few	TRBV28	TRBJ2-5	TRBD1	TGTGCCAGCAGTTTACGAATACAGGGGCAAGAGACCCAGTACTTC	CASSLRIQGQETQYF
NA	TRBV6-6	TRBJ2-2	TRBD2	TGTGCCAGCAGTGCTGGAGGGGCGGGAGTCGGCGGGGAGCTGTTTTTT	CASSAGGAGVGGELFF
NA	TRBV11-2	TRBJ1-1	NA	TGTGCCAGCAGCTTAGGGGGTTTAAACACTGAAGCTTTCTTT	CASSLGGLNTEAFF
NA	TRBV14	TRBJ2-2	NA	TGTGCCAGCAGCTTTAACACCGGGGAGCTGTTTTTT	CASSFNTGELFF
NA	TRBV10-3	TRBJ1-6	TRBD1	TGTGCCATCAGCTTGGACAGGGGGAATTCACCCCTCCACTTT	CAISLDRGNSPLHF
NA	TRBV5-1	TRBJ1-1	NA	TGCGCCAGCAGCTTGGCCGGGGGGCCGGAGGGTGAAGCTTTCTTT	CASSLAGGPEGEAFF
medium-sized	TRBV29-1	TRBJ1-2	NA	TGCAGCGTTTTCGGGGCCGAGGGCTACACCTTC	CSVFGAEGYTF
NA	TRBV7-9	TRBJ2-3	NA	TGTGCCAGCCTCCACGGATCTAGCACAGATACGCAGTATTTT	CASLHGSSTDTQYF
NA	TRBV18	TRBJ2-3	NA	TGTGCCAGCTCCCCCGGACTGAGCACAGATACGCAGTATTTT	CASSPGLSTDTQYF
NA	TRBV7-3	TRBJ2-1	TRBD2	TGTGCCAGCAGCTTGACTAGCGGGAGGGCAAGTGAGCAGTTCTTC	CASSLTSGRASEQFF
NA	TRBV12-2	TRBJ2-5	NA	TGTGCAAGTCGCCCGTGGCGGGACAGGGGGGAAGAGACCCAGTACTTC	CASRPWRDRGEETQYF
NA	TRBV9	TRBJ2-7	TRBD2	TGTGCCAGCAGCGCCTTTGCCTCCGGGACTAGCGGGAGCGGCGAGCAGTACTTC	CASSAFASGTSGSGEQYF
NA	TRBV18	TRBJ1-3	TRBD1	TGTGCCAGCTCACGGACAGGGGCTGGAAACACCATATATTTT	CASSRTGAGNTIYF
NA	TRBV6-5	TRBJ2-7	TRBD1	TGTGCCAGCAGTTACGGGACAGGACCCTACGAGCAGTACTTC	CASSYGTGPYEQYF
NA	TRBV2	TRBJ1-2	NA	TGTGCCAGCAGTGTTGAAGTTCCAGCTGGTGGCTACACCTTC	CASSVEVPAGGYTF
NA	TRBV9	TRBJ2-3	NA	TGTGCCAGCAGCGTAGGGGTGGACCCCAAGGGAGATACGCAGTATTTT	CASSVGVDPKGDTQYF
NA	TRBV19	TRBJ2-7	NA	TGTGCCAGTAGTATAGGATATTCCTACGAGCAGTACTTC	CASSIGYSYEQYF
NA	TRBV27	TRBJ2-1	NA	TGTGCCAGCAGTCCCCGGGACCGAGCCTACAATGAGCAGTTCTTC	CASSPRDRAYNEQFF
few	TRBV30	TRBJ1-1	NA	TGTGCCTGGAGTCTCCGGGACCCTGTTTTCTTT	CAWSLRDPVFF
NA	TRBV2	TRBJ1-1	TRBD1	TGTGCCAGAGGGACAGCCGCTAACACTGAAGCTTTCTTT	CARGTAANTEAFF
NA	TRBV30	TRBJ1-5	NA	TGTGCCTGGAGATTCCGAAGTAGCAATCAGCCCCAGCATTTT	CAWRFRSSNQPQHF
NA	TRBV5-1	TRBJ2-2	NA	TGCGCCAGCAGCTATTGGGACGCTAACACCGGGGAGCTGTTTTTT	CASSYWDANTGELFF
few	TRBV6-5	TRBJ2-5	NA	TGTGCCAGCAGTTACTACAGAAGGGAGACCCAGTACTTC	CASSYYRRETQYF
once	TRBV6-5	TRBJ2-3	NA	TGTGCCAGCAGTTACTCGAAGGGGGTGGATACGCAGTATTTT	CASSYSKGVDTQYF
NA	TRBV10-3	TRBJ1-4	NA	TGTGCCATCAGTGCAAATCACGGTGAAAAACTGTTTTTT	CAISANHGEKLFF
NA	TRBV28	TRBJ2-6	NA	TGTGCCAGCAGTTTAGCAGGGTTCGGGGCCAACGTCCTGACTTTC	CASSLAGFGANVLTF
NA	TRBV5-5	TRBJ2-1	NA	TGTGCCAGCAGCTTAGACGGGGGCGCTTACAATGAGCAGTTCTTC	CASSLDGGAYNEQFF